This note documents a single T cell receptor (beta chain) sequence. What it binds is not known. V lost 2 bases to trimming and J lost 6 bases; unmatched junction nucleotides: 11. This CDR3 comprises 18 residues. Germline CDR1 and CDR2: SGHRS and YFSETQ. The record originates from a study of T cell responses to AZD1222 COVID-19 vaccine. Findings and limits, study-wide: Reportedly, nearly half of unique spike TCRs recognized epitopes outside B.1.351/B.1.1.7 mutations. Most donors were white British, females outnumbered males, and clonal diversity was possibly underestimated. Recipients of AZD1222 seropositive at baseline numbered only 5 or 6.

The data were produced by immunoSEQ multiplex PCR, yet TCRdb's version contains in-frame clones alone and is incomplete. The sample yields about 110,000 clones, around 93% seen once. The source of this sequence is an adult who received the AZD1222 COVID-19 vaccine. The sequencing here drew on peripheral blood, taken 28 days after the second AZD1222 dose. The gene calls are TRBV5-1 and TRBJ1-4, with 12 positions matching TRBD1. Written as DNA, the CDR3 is TGCGCCAGCAGCTTACGTCCGGGACAGGGGGCGAGAGATGAAAAACTGTTTTTT. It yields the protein CASSLRPGQGARDEKLFF.